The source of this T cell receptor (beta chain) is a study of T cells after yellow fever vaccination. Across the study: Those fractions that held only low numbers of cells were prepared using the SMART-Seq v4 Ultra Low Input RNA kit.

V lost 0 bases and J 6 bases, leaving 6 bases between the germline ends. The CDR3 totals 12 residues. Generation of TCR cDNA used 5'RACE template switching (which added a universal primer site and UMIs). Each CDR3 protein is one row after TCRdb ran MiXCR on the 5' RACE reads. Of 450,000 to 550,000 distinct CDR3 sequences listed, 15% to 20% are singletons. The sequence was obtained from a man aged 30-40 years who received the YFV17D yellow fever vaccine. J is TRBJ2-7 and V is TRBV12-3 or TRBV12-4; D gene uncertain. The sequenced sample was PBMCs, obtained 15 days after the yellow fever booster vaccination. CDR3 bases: TGTGCCAGCAGTTTAGCCTTGGCCGAGCAGTACTTC. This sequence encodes CASSLALAEQYF.